This paragraph covers one T cell receptor beta chain sequence. As yet, its antigen is unknown. 13 Jbeta primers and 60 Vbeta primers were used for the PCR. TCRdb keeps only in-frame clones here, not all; method: immunoSEQ multiplex PCR. Of 90,000 to 120,000 clones in the sample, around 77% were seen once. This sample was included in a study of cytomegalovirus exposure and HLA in healthy donors. Turning to the study itself: HLA-typed donors were the source of about 90 million unique TCRs held in an early data release. Study conclusions and caveats: Within an earlier analysis, most TCR beta V segments proved productive either about 90% or about 30% of the time. Near-uniform donor sequencing depth was presumed by presence/absence analyses. Investigators reported under 200 TCR beta chains as tied to cytomegalovirus.

This sequence originates from a male donor in good health and CMV-seronegative. Sequencing was performed on PBMCs.

Here the CDR3 reads CASSLAGSVGNTIYF. CDR3 in DNA: TGTGCCAGCAGTTTGGCAGGGTCGGTTGGAAACACCATATATTTT. This rearrangement joins TRBV27 to TRBJ1-3; D is possibly TRBD1 (5 bases). The germline V and J ends were trimmed by 3 bases and 3 bases, with 12 bases remaining between them. This CDR3 has 15 amino acids. The germline V gene has CDR1 MNHEY and CDR2 SMNVEV (reference sequence).